This TCR beta chain originates from a study of CD8 T cells in ankylosing spondylitis (dated by TCRdb to 2015 to 2018). Regarding the study in general: T cell receptor beta repertoires were profiled in healthy donors and ankylosing spondylitis patients so that disease-linked TCR variants could be found. Peripheral blood was sampled, and synovial fluid was also collected from ankylosing spondylitis patients. The full study cohort was made up of approximately 24 ankylosing spondylitis patients and 108 healthy donors. Points the paper makes about the study in general: The disease-linked clones were reported to be significantly enriched in matched synovial fluid samples from ankylosing spondylitis patients. A TCR beta motif of seven or eight highly homologous amino acid variants appeared characteristic of blood from ankylosing spondylitis patients. The disease-linked clones had a CD8+ phenotype and were found at relatively low frequencies in peripheral blood. Some TCR beta motif variants had previously been reported in synovial fluid and blood of reactive arthritis patients, which suggested common disease-initiation mechanisms.

From the germline V gene, CDR1 is SQVTM and CDR2 is ANQGSEA. The V and J ends are trimmed by 6 bases and 2 bases, leaving 14 bases between them. Its CDR3 holds 14 amino acids, cysteine through phenylalanine. The kept DNA is CDR3 alone, 42 bases in frame from the first base. This clonotype was seen a few times. No cognate antigen has been identified for it. It has no much larger one-base neighbor in the sample; base qualities were not kept. The sequencing machine was an Illumina HiSeq 2500. TCR beta libraries were prepared by quantitative 5'-RACE with molecular barcodes. The source study handled its data this way. To identify disease-linked TCR variants, a new computational method was used, one built on a probabilistic model of VDJ rearrangement. The public sequencing data were trimmed at Q25 with fastp and processed into clonotypes with MiXCR by TCRdb, which kept only in-frame beta chains. CDR3 protein sequences are deduplicated, and each keeps its most common genes and DNA. The V and J calls and clone size come from TCRdb's table, not from the authors' own analysis. This sample gives under 200,000 distinct CDR3 sequences in total; 8.5% to 10% of them show up just once. The top ten hold roughly 15% of the sample.

The clonotype originates from a female donor with ankylosing spondylitis or in good health (not recorded which). Recombination joined TRBV29-1 with TRBJ2-1, with the D gene tentatively TRBD1 or TRBD2, based on 5 matching bases in each. What was sequenced was blood, either unsorted or a sorted T cell fraction (not recorded which). The sequenced DNA is TGCAGCGTAGGTGACGGGGCCCCCTACAATGAGCAGTTCTTC. Its amino acids are CSVGDGAPYNEQFF.